This T cell receptor beta chain stems from a study of T cell responses to AZD1222 COVID-19 vaccine. Overall study findings and caveats: Targeting of unmutated variant regions was reportedly seen in nearly half of spike-specific TCRs. Seropositive AZD1222 recipients at baseline numbered only 6 or 7. Spike-specific TCRs gained breadth and depth after people received two AZD1222 doses. Spike-spanning, vaccine-associated CD4 TCRs were dominant at 160-218 and 743-854.

As to this clone: The antigen remains unidentified.

Generated by immunoSEQ multiplex PCR, the TCRdb table keeps only in-frame clones and is missing some. Of 180,000 or so clones in the sample, 80% to 95% were seen once. Unmatched junction bases numbered 1, after V lost 5 bases and J lost 5 bases. The germline CDR1 and CDR2 sequences are GTSNPN and SVGIG (reference sequence). The CDR3 sequence is 11 residues long. Sequences were derived from peripheral blood, sampled 28 days after the second AZD1222 dose. The chain recombines TRBV30 with TRBJ1-2; 8 nucleotides agree with TRBD1. The TCR sequence derives from an adult who received the AZD1222 COVID-19 vaccine. CDR3 in DNA: TGTGCCTGGGGGACAGGTTATGGCTACACCTTC. Residues: CAWGTGYGYTF.